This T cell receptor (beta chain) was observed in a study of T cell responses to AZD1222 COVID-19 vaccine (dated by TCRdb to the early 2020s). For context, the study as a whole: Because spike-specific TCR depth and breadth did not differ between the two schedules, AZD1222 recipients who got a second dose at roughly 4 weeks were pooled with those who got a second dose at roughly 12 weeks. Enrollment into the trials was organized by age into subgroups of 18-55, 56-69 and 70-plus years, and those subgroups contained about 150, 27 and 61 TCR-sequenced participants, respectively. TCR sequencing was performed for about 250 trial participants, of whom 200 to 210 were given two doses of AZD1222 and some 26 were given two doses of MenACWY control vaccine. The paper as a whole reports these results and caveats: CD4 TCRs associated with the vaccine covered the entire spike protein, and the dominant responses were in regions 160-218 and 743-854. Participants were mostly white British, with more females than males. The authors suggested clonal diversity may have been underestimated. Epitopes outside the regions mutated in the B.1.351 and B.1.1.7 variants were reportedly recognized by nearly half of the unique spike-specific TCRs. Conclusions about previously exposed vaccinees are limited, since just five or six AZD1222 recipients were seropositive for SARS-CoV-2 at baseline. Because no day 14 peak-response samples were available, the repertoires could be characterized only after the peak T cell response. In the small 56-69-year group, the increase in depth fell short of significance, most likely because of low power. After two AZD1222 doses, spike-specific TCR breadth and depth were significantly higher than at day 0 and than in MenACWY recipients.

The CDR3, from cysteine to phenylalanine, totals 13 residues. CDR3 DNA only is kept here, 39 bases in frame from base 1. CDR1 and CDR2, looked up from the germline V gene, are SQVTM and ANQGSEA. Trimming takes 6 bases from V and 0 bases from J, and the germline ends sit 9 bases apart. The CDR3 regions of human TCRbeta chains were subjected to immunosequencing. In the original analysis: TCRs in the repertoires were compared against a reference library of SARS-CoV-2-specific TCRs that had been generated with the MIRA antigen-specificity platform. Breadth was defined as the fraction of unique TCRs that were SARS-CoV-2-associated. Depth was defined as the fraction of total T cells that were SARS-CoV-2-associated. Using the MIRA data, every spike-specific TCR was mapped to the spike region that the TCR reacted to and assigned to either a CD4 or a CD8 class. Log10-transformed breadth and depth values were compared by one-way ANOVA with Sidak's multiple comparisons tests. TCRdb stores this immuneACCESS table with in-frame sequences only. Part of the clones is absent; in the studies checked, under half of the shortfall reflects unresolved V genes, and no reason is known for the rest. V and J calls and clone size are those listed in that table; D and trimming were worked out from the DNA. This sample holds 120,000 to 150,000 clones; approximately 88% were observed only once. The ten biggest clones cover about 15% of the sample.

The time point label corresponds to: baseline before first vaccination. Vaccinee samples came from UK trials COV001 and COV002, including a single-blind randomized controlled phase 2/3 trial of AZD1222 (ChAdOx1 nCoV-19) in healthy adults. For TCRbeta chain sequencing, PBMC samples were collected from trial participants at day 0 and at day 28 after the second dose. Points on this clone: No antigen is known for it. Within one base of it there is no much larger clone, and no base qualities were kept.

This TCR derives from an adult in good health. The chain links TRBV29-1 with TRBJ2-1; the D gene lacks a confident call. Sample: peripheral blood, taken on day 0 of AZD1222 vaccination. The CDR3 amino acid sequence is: CSVRLSSYNEQFF. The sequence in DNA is TGCAGCGTGAGGTTGAGCTCCTACAATGAGCAGTTCTTC.